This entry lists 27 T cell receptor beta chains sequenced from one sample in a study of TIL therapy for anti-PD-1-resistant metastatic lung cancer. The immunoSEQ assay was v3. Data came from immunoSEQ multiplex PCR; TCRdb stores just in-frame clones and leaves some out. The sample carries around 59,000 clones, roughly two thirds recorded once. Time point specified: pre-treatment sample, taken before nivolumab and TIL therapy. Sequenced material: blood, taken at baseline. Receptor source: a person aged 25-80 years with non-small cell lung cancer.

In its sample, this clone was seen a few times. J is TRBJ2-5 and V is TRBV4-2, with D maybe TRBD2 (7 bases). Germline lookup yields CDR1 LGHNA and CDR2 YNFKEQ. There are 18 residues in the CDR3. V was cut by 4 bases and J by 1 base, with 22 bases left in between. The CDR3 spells CASSLRGGERPFQETQYF. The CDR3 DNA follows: TGTGCCAGCAGCCTAAGGGGGGGCGAGCGGCCATTCCAAGAGACCCAGTACTTC.

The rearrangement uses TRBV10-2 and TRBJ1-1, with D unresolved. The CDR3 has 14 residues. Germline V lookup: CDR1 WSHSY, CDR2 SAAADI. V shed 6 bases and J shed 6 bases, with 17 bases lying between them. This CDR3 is CASRNIGYGAEAFF. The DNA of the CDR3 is TGCGCCAGCAGGAACATAGGGTACGGCGCTGAAGCTTTCTTT.

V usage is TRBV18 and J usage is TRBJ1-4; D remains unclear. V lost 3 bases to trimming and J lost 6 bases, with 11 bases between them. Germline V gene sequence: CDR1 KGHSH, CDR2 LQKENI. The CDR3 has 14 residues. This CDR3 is CASSPAGSHEKLFF. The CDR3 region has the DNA TGTGCCAGCTCACCCGCAGGATCCCATGAAAAACTGTTTTTT.

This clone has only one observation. CDR3 sequence (DNA): TGTGCCAGCAGCCAAATAAAAACAGGGGATGCGAATGAAGCTTTCTTT. This sequence encodes CASSQIKTGDANEAFF. The V and J genes are TRBV5-6 and TRBJ1-1; TRBD1 agrees at 7 bases. The ends lost 4 bases at V and 7 bases at J; junction bases unmatched: 16. The CDR3 loop spans 16 amino acids. Germline-derived CDR1 and CDR2 are SGHDT and YYEEEE. The complete variable domain, with remaining parts taken from reference TRBV5-6 and TRBJ1-1, reads DAGVTQSPTHLIKTRGQQVTLRCSPKSGHDTVSWYQQALGQGPQFIFQYYEEEERQRGNFPDRFSGHQFPNYSSELNVNALLLGDSALYLCASSQIKTGDANEAFFGQGTRLTVV.

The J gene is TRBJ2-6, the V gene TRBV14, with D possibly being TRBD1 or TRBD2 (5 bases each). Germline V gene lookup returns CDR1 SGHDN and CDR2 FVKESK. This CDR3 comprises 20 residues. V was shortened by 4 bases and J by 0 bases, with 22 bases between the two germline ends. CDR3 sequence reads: CASSPPGTLNQFSGANVLTF. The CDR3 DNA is TGTGCCAGCAGCCCCCCCGGGACCTTAAACCAATTCTCTGGGGCCAACGTCCTGACTTTC. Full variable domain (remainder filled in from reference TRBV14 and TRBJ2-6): EAGVTQFPSHSVIEKGQTVTLRCDPISGHDNLYWYRRVMGKEIKFLLHFVKESKQDESGMPNNRFLAERTGGTYSTLKVQPAELEDSGVYFCASSPPGTLNQFSGANVLTFGAGSRLTVL.

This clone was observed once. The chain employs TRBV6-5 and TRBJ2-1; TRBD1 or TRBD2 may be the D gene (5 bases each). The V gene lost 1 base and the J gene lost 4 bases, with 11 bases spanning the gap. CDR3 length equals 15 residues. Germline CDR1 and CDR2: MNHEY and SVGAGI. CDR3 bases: TGTGCCAGCAGTTACTTCCGGGACGGATACAATGAGCAGTTCTTC. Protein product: CASSYFRDGYNEQFF.

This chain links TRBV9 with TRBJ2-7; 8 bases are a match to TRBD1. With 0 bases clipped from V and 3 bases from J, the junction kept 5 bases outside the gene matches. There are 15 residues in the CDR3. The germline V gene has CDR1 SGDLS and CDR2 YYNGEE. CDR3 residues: CASSVGWGTGYEQYF. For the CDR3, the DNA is TGTGCCAGCAGCGTAGGGTGGGGGACAGGCTACGAGCAGTACTTC.

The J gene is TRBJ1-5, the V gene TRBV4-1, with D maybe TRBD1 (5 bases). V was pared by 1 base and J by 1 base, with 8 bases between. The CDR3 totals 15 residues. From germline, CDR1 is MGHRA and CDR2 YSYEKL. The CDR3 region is CASSQGGVSNQPQHF. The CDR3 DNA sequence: TGCGCCAGCAGCCAAGGGGGGGTGAGCAATCAGCCCCAGCATTTT.

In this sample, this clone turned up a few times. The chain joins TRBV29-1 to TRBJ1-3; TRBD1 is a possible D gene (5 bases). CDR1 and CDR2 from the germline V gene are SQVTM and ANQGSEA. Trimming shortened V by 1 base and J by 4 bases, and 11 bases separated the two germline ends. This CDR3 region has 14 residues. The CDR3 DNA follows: TGCAGCGTTGAAGGGGGCTTAATAGGAAACACCATATATTTT. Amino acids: CSVEGGLIGNTIYF.

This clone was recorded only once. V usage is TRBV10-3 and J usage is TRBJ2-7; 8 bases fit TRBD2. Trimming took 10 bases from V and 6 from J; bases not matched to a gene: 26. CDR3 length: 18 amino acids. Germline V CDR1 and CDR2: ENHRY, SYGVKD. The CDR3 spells CATTQLLSRRGGPSEQYF. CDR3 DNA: TGTGCCACCACCCAACTTCTCTCGCGACGGGGGGGCCCCAGCGAGCAGTACTTC.

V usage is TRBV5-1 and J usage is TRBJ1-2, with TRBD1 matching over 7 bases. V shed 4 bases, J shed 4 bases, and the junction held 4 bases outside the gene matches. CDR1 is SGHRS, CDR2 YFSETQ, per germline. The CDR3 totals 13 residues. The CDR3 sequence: CASSRRDSYGYTF. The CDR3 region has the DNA TGCGCCAGCAGCCGCCGGGACAGCTATGGCTACACCTTC.

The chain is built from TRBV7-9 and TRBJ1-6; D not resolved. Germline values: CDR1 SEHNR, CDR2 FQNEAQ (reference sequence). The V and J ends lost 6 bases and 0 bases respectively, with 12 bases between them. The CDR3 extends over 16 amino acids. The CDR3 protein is CASSSQWSSYNSPLHF. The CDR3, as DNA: TGTGCCAGCAGTTCTCAGTGGAGCTCCTATAATTCACCCCTCCACTTT.

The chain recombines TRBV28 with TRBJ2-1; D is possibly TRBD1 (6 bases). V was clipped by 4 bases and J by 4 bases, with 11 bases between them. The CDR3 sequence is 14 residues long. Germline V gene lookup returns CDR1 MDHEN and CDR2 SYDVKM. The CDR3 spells CASSSGTHYNEQFF. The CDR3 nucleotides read TGTGCCAGCAGTTCCGGGACACATTACAATGAGCAGTTCTTC.

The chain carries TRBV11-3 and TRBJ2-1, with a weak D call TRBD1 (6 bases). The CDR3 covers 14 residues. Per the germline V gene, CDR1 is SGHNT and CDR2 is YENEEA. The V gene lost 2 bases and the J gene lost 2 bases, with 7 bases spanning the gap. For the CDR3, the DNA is TGTGCCAGCAGCTTACAGGGGACCTACAATGAGCAGTTCTTC. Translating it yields CASSLQGTYNEQFF.

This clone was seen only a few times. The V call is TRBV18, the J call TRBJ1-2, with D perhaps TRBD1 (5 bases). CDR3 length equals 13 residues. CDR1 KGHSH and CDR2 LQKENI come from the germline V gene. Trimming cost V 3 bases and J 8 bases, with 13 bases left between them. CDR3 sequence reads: CASSPAGTRGYTF. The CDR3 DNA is TGTGCCAGCTCACCCGCAGGGACGCGGGGCTACACCTTC.

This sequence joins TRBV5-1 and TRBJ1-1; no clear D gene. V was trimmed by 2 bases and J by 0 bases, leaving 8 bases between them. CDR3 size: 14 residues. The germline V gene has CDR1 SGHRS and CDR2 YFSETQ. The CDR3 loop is CASSLQLMNTEAFF. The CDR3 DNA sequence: TGCGCCAGCAGCTTACAACTTATGAACACTGAAGCTTTCTTT.

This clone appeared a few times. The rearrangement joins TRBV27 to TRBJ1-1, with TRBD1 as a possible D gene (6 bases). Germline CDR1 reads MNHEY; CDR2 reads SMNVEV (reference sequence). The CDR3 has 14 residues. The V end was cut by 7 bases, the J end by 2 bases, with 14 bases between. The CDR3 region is CASIPGQGNTEAFF. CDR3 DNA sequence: TGTGCCAGCATCCCGGGACAAGGCAACACTGAAGCTTTCTTT.

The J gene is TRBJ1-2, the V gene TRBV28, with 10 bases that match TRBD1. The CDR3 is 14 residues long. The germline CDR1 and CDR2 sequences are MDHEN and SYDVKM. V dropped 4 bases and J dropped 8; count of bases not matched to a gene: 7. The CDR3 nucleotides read TGTGCCAGCAGTTCCCCCGGGACAGGGGACGGCTACACCTTC. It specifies CASSSPGTGDGYTF.

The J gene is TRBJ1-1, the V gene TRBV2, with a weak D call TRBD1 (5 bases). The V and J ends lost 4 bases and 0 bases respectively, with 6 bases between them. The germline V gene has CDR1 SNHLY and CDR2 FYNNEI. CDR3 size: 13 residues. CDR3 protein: CASSAQVNTEAFF. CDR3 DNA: TGTGCCAGCAGTGCACAGGTGAACACTGAAGCTTTCTTT. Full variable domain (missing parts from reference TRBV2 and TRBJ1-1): EPEVTQTPSHQVTQMGQEVILRCVPISNHLYFYWYRQILGQKVEFLVSFYNNEISEKSEIFDDQFSVERPDGSNFTLKIRSTKLEDSAMYFCASSAQVNTEAFFGQGTRLTVV.

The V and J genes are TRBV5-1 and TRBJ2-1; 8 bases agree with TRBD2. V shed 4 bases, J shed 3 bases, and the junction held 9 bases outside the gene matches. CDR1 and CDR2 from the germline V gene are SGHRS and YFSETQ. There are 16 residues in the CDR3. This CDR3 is CASSIKLAENYNEQFF. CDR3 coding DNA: TGCGCCAGCAGCATAAAACTAGCGGAGAACTACAATGAGCAGTTCTTC.

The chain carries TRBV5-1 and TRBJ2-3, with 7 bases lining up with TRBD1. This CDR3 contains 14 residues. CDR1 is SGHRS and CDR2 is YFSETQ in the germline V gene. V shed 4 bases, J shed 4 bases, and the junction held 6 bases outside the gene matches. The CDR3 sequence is CASSLGQGADTQYF. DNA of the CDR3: TGCGCCAGCAGCCTTGGGCAGGGGGCAGATACGCAGTATTTT.

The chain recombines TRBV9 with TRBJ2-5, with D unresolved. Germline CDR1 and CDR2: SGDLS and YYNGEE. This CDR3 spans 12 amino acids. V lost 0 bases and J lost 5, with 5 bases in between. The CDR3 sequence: CASSVAGETQYF. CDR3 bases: TGTGCCAGCAGCGTAGCTGGGGAGACCCAGTACTTC.

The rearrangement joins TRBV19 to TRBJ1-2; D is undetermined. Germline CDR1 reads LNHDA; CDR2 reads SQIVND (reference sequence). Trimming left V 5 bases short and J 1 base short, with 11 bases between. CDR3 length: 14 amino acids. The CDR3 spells CASSPPGVNYGYTF. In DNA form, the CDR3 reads TGTGCCAGTAGTCCTCCTGGGGTTAACTATGGCTACACCTTC.

The CDR3 DNA follows: TGTGCCACCCCGACAGGGAAAACCTTCTATGGCTCCACCTTC. Its translation is CATPTGKTFYGSTF. The chain employs TRBV21-1 and TRBJ1-2; no DNA check was done on the table's D call, TRBD1. TRBV21-1 is noted as a pseudogene. The CDR3 has 14 amino acids.

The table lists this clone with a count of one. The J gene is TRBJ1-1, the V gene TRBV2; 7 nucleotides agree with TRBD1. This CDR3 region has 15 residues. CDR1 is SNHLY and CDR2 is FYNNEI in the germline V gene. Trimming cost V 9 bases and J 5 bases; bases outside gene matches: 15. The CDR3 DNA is TGTGCCAGAGAGGGGGCCCTTAACGGTGGGACTGAAGCTTTCTTT. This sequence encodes CAREGALNGGTEAFF.

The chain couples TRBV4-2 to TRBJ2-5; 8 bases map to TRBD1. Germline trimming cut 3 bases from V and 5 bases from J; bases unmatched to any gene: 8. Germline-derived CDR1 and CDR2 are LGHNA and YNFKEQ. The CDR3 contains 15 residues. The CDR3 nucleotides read TGTGCCAGCAGCCATTTTTGGGGACAGGTCGAGACCCAGTACTTC. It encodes CASSHFWGQVETQYF.

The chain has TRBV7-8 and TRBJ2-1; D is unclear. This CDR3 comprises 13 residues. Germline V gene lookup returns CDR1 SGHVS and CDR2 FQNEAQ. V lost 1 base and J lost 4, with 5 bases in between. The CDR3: CASSLVLYNEQFF. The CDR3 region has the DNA TGTGCCAGCAGCTTAGTTCTGTACAATGAGCAGTTCTTC. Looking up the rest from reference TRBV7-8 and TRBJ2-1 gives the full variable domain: GAGVSQSPRYKVAKRGQDVALRCDPISGHVSLFWYQQALGQGPEFLTYFQNEAQLDKSGLPSDRFFAERPEGSVSTLKIQRTQQEDSAVYLCASSLVLYNEQFFGPGTRLTVL.